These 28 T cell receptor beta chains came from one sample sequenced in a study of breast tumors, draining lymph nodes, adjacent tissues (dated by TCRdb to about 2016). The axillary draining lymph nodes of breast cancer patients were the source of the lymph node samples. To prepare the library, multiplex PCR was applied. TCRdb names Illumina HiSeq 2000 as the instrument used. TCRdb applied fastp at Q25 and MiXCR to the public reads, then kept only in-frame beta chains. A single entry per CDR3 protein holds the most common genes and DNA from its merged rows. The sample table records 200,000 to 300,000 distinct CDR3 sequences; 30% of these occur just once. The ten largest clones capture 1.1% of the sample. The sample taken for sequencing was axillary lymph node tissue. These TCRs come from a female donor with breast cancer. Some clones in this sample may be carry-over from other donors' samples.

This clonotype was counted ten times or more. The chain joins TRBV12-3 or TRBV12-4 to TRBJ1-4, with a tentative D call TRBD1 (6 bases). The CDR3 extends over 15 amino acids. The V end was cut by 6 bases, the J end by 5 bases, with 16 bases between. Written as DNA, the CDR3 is TGTGCCAGCAGCCAGACGACAGGAGGAAATGAAAAACTGTTTTTT. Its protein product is CASSQTTGGNEKLFF.

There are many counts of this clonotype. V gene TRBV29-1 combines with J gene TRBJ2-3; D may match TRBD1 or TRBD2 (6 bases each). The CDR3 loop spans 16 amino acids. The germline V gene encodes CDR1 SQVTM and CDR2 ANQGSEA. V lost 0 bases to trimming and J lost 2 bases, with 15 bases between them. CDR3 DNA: TGCAGCGTTGAAGATCGGAGGGCAGGGGTCACAGATACGCAGTATTTT. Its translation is CSVEDRRAGVTDTQYF.

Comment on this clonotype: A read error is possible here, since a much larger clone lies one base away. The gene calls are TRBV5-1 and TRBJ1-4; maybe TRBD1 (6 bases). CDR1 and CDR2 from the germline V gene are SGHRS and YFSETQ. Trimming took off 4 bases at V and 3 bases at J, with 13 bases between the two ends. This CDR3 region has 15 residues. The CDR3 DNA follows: TGCGCCAGCAGCCCTGGACAGACAGCTAATGAAAAACTGTTTTTT. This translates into CASSPGQTANEKLFF.

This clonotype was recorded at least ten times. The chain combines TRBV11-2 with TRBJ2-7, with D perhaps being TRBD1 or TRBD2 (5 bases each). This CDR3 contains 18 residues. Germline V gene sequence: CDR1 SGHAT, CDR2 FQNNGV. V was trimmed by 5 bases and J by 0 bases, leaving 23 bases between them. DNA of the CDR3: TGTGCCAGCAGCCCCAGGGCTAGCACAATACTCAACTCCTACGAGCAGTACTTC. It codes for CASSPRASTILNSYEQYF.

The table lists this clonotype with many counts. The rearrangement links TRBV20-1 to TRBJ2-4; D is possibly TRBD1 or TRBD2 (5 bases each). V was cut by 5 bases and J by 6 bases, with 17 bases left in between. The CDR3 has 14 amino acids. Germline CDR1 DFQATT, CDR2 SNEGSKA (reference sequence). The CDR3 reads CSAGPGQVGNIQYF. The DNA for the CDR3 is TGCAGTGCTGGGCCGGGGCAGGTCGGAAACATTCAGTACTTC.

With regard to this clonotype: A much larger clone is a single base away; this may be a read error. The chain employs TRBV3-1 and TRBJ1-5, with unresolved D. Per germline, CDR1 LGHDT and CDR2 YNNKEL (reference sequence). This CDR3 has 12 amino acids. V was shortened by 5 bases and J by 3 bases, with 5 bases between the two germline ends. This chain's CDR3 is CASSNDNQPQHF. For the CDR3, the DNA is TGTGCCAGCAGCAATGACAATCAGCCCCAGCATTTT.

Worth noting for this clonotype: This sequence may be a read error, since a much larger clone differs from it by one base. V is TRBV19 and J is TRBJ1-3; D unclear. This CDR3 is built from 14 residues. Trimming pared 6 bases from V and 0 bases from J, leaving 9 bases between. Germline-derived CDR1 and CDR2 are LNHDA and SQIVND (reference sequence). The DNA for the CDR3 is TGTGCCAGTAGCCCAGACATCTCTGGAAACACCATATATTTT. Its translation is CASSPDISGNTIYF. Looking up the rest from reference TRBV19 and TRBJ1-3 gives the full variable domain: DGGITQSPKYLFRKEGQNVTLSCEQNLNHDAMYWYRQDPGQGLRLIYYSQIVNDFQKGDIAEGYSVSREKKESFPLTVTSAQKNPTAFYLCASSPDISGNTIYFGEGSWLTVV.

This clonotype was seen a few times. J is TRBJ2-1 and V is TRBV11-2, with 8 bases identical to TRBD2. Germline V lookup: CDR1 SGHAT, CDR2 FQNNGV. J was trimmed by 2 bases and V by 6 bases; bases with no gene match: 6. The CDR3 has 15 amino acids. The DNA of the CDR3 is TGTGCCAGCAGGCGCATAGCGGGAACCTACAATGAGCAGTTCTTC. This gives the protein CASRRIAGTYNEQFF.

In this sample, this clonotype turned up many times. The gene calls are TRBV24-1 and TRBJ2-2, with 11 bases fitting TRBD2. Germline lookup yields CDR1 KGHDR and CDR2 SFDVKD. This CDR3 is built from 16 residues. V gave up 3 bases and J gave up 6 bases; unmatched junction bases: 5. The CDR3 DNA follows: TGTGCCACCAGTGATACTAGCGGGAGATCATCCGGGGAGCTGTTTTTT. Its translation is CATSDTSGRSSGELFF.

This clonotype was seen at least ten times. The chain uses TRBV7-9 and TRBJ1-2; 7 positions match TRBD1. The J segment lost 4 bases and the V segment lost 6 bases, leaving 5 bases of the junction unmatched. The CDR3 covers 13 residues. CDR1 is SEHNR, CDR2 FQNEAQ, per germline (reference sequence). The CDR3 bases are TGTGCCAGCAGGGAGGACAGGTCCTATGGCTACACCTTC. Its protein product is CASREDRSYGYTF.

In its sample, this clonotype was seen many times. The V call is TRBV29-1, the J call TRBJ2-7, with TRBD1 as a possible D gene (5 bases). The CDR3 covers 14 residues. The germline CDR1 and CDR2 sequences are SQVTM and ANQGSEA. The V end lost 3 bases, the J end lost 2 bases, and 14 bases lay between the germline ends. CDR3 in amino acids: CSVDWAGPPYEQYF. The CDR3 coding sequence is TGCAGCGTTGATTGGGCAGGGCCCCCCTACGAGCAGTACTTC.

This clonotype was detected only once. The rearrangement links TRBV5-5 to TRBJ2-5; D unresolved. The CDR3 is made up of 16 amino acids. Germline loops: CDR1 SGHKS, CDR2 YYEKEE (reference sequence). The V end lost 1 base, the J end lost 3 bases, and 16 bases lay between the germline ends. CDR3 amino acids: CASSLSGRLKEETQYF. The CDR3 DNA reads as TGTGCCAGCAGCTTGTCTGGACGGCTGAAAGAAGAGACCCAGTACTTC. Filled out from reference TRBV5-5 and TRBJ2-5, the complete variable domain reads DAGVTQSPTHLIKTRGQQVTLRCSPISGHKSVSWYQQVLGQGPQFIFQYYEKEERGRGNFPDRFSARQFPNYSSELNVNALLLGDSALYLCASSLSGRLKEETQYFGPGTRLLVL.

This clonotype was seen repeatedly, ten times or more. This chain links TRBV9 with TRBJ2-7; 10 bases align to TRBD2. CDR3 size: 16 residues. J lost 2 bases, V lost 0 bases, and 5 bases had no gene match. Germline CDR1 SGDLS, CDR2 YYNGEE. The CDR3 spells CASSVGDSGRPYEQYF. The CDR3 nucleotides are TGTGCCAGCAGCGTAGGTGATAGCGGGAGGCCCTACGAGCAGTACTTC.

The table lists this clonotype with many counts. In DNA form, the CDR3 reads TGTGCCAGCAGTGAAGTAAGGGGGGCAGTGCCCACCTACAATGAGCAGTTCTTC. Translating it yields CASSEVRGAVPTYNEQFF. The gene calls are TRBV2 and TRBJ2-1; D possibly matches TRBD1 or TRBD2 (6 bases each). This CDR3 spans 18 amino acids. Looked up from germline, CDR1 is SNHLY and CDR2 is FYNNEI. Trimming removed 1 base at V and 2 bases at J, with 18 bases between.

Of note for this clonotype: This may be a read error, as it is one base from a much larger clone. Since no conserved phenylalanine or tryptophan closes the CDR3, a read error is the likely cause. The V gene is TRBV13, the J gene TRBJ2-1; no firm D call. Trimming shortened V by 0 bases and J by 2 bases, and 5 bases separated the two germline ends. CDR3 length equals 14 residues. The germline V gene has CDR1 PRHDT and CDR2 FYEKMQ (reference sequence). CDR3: CASSLGDAYNEQFS. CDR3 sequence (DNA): TGTGCCAGCAGCTTAGGGGACGCCTACAATGAGCAGTTCTCC.

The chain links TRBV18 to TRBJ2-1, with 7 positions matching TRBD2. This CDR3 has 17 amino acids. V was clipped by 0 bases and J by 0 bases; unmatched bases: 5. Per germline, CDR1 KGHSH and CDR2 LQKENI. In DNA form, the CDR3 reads TGTGCCAGCTCACCACCTACTAGCGCTAGCTCCTACAATGAGCAGTTCTTC. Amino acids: CASSPPTSASSYNEQFF.

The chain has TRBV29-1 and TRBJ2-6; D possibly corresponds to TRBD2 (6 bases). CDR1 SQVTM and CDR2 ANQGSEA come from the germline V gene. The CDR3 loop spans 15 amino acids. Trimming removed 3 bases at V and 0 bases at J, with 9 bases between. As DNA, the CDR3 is TGCAGCGTTGATCGGGAGAGCTCTGGGGCCAACGTCCTGACTTTC. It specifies CSVDRESSGANVLTF.

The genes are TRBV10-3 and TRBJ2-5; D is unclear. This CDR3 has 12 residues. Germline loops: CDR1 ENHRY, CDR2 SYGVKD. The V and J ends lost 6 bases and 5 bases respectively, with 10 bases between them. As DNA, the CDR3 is TGTGCCATCAGGACGGGCCCCGAGACCCAGTACTTC. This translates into CAIRTGPETQYF.

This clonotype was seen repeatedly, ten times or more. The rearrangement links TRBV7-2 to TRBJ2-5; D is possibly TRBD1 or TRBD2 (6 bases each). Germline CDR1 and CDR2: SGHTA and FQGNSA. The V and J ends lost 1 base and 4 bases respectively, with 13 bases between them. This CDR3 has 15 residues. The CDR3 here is CASSLGRGPPETQYF. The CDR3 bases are TGTGCCAGCAGCTTAGGACGGGGGCCCCCAGAGACCCAGTACTTC.

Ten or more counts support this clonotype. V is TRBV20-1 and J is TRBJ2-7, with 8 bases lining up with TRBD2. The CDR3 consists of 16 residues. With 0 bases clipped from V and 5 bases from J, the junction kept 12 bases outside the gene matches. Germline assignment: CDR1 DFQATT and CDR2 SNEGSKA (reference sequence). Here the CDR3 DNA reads TGCAGTGCTAGAGATCCGGGGGGGGGCGCAGTCCACGAGCAGTACTTC. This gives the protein CSARDPGGGAVHEQYF.

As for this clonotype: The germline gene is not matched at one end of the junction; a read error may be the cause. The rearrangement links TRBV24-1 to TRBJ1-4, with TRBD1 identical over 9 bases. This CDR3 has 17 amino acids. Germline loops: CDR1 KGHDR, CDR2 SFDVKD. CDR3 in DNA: TGTGCCACCAGTGGTTTGAGCACAGGGGGCCTAAATGAAAAACTGTTTTTT. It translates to CATSGLSTGGLNEKLFF.

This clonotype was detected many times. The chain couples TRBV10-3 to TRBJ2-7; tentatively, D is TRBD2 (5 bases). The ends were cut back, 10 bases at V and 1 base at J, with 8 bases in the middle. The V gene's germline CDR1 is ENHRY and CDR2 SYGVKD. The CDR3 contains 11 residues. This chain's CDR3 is CATRGSYEQYF. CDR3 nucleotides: TGTGCCACCCGGGGTTCCTACGAGCAGTACTTC.

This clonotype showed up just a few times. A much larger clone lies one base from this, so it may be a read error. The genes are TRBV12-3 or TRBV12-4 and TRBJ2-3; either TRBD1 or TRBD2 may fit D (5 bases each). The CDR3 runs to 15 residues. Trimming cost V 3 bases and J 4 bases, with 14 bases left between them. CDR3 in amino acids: CASSFVSGTPDTQYF. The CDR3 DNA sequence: TGTGCCAGCAGTTTCGTTTCGGGGACGCCAGATACGCAGTATTTT.

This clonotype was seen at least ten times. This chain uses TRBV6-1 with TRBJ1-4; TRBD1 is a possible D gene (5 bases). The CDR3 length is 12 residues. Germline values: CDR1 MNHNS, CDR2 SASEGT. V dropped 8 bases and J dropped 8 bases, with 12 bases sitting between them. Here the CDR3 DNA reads TGTGCCAGCCGGGGGGGATTGGAAAAACTGTTTTTT. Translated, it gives CASRGGLEKLFF.

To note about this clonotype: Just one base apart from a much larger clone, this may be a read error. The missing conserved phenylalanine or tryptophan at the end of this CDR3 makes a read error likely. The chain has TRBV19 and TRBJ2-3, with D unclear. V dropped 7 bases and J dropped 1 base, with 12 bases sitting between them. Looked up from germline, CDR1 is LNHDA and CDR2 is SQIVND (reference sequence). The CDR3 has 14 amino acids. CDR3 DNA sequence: TGTGCCAGTAATCGACGGTCGCGCACAGATACGCAGTATCTT. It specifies CASNRRSRTDTQYL.

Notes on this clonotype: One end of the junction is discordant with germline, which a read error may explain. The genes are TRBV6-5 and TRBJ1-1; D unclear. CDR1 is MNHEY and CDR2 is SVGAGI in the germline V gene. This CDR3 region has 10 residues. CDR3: CASGDRSLVF. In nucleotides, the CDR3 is TGTGCCAGCGGCGACCGAAGCTTGGTCTTT.

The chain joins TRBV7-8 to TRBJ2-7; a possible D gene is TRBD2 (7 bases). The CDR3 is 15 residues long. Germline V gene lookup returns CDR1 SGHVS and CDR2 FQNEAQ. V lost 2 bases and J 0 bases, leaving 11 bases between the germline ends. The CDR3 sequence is CASSLKGGRSYEQYF. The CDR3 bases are TGTGCCAGCAGCTTAAAGGGGGGGCGCTCCTACGAGCAGTACTTC. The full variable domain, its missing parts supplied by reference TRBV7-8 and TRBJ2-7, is GAGVSQSPRYKVAKRGQDVALRCDPISGHVSLFWYQQALGQGPEFLTYFQNEAQLDKSGLPSDRFFAERPEGSVSTLKIQRTQQEDSAVYLCASSLKGGRSYEQYFGPGTRLTVT.

The CDR3 DNA follows: TGTGCCAGCAGCCCCTACGAGCAGTACTTC. Protein product: CASSPYEQYF. The genes are TRBV6-2 or TRBV6-3 and TRBJ2-7; no clear D gene. Trimming stripped 6 bases from V and 2 bases from J, with 2 bases between. The CDR3 contains 10 residues. Germline V gene lookup returns CDR1 MNHEY and CDR2 SVGEGT.